This T cell receptor (beta chain) was captured in a study of blood T cell repertoires in COVID-19. Clones were sequenced by immunoSEQ multiplex PCR, and TCRdb holds only the in-frame ones, with some missing. The table lists about 240,000 clones, 75% to 90% of them singletons. The junction had 4 bases not matched to a gene; V was cut back by 5 bases and J by 12 bases. Germline values: CDR1 SEHNR, CDR2 FQNEAQ (reference sequence). This CDR3 is built from 13 residues. This receptor was obtained from a man in his 60s who had recovered from COVID-19. Sequences were obtained from peripheral blood. The rearrangement links TRBV7-9 to TRBJ1-6, with TRBD1 matching 10 bases. CDR3 DNA sequence: TGTGCCAGCAGCCGGGACAGGGGTTTACCCCTCCACTTT. Encoded protein: CASSRDRGLPLHF.